This TCR beta chain was recorded in a study of cytomegalovirus exposure and HLA in healthy donors. General study results and limits: Researchers had no immune exposure information except CMV serostatus available. With later analysis, a missense DCLRE1C variant became linked to TCR beta V- and J-gene trimming. In most subjects, TCR beta sequences reportedly gave accurate predictions of HLA-A and HLA-B alleles.

60 Vbeta and 13 Jbeta primers were used in PCR. Sequencing used immunoSEQ multiplex PCR; TCRdb keeps in-frame clones, though not all of them. This sample has 200,000 or so clones; less than 80% occur once, and the top ten carry about 0.22%. Points on this clone: Its antigen remains unknown.

Germline CDR1 is SGHDT and CDR2 is YYEEEE. The CDR3 covers 17 residues. Trimming removed 0 bases from V and 0 bases from J, with 15 bases in between. This sequence was found in a girl aged 2-10 years in good health and CMV-seronegative. V usage is TRBV5-6 and J usage is TRBJ2-5; the D is unclear. Sequencing input: PBMCs. The CDR3 DNA reads as TGTGCCAGCAGCTTGGAAGCCGAAAGCTGGTACCAAGAGACCCAGTACTTC. Its translation is CASSLEAESWYQETQYF. The whole variable domain, filled in from reference TRBV5-6 and TRBJ2-5, reads DAGVTQSPTHLIKTRGQQVTLRCSPKSGHDTVSWYQQALGQGPQFIFQYYEEEERQRGNFPDRFSGHQFPNYSSELNVNALLLGDSALYLCASSLEAESWYQETQYFGPGTRLLVL.